Presented here are 18 T cell receptor beta chains from one specimen sequenced in a study of STAT5B mutations in CD4+ large granular lymphocyte leukemia. Libraries were prepared by immunoSEQ multiplex PCR; TCRdb keeps only in-frame clonotypes and omits some of them. The data contain about 26,000 clones, 78% of them singletons. The sample comprised CD4+ T cells from blood buffy coats. The receptors here all came from a human donor in good health.

This chain connects TRBV6-5 to TRBJ2-5, with 9 bases that match TRBD1. Losses at the gene ends were 10 bases for V and 4 bases for J; bases not matched to a gene: 10. CDR3 length: 14 amino acids. The germline CDR1 and CDR2 sequences are MNHEY and SVGAGI. The CDR3 bases are TGTGCCACCTTGAACAGGGGGCTAGGAGAGACCCAGTACTTC. Its translation is CATLNRGLGETQYF.

The V gene is TRBV10-1, the J gene TRBJ1-5; 7 nucleotides align to TRBD1. Germline CDR1 WNHNN, CDR2 SYGVQD (reference sequence). V lost 10 bases, J lost 6 bases, and 18 bases stayed unmatched. The CDR3 spans 16 residues. The CDR3 here is CATPSASDRVGQPQHF. DNA for the CDR3: TGCGCCACCCCCTCAGCATCTGACAGGGTCGGTCAGCCCCAGCATTTT.

This chain uses TRBV5-1 with TRBJ1-2; 8 bases fit TRBD1. Trimming at V came to 2 bases and at J to 3 bases, leaving 12 bases not matched to a gene. The CDR3 runs to 17 residues. Germline V gene lookup returns CDR1 SGHRS and CDR2 YFSETQ. The CDR3 reads CASSFSLAGGADYGYTF. CDR3 nucleotide sequence: TGCGCCAGCAGCTTCTCCCTGGCAGGGGGCGCCGACTATGGCTACACCTTC.

This clone was seen a single time. This rearrangement joins TRBV10-2 to TRBJ2-3, with 7 bases fitting TRBD1. Germline CDR1 reads WSHSY; CDR2 reads SAAADI. V dropped 10 bases and J dropped 0; count of bases not matched to a gene: 7. The CDR3 is made up of 14 amino acids. The CDR3 loop reads CATRQGSSTDTQYF. In DNA, the CDR3 is TGCGCCACTAGACAGGGCTCTAGCACAGATACGCAGTATTTT.

The chain recombines TRBV5-6 with TRBJ2-7; D unclear. The CDR3 runs to 13 residues. Germline loops: CDR1 SGHDT, CDR2 YYEEEE. CDR3 sequence reads: CASRLVGSHEQYV. Written as DNA, the CDR3 is TGTGCCAGCAGGTTGGTAGGGTCCCACGAGCAGTACGTC.

V and J are TRBV2 and TRBJ2-3; possible D gene TRBD1, 6 bases. Germline CDR1 SNHLY, CDR2 FYNNEI. This CDR3 comprises 19 residues. V lost 2 bases, J lost 4 bases, and 25 bases lay in between. The CDR3 DNA is TGTGCCAGCAGTGAACGGGACAATTCGAAATGGCCCCCCCCAGATACGCAGTATTTT. It encodes CASSERDNSKWPPPDTQYF. The full variable domain, completed using reference TRBV2 and TRBJ2-3, is EPEVTQTPSHQVTQMGQEVILRCVPISNHLYFYWYRQILGQKVEFLVSFYNNEISEKSEIFDDQFSVERPDGSNFTLKIRSTKLEDSAMYFCASSERDNSKWPPPDTQYFGPGTRLTVL.

The DNA for the CDR3 is TGCAGCGTTGGGACTAGCGGGAGGTGGAATGAGCAGTTCTTC. It translates to CSVGTSGRWNEQFF. This chain connects TRBV29-1 to TRBJ2-1, with 14 bases aligning to TRBD2. The CDR3 runs to 14 residues. Germline CDR1 is SQVTM and CDR2 is ANQGSEA. Trimming removed 4 bases from V and 7 bases from J; junction bases left unmatched: 3.

This clone has a single count. This chain uses TRBV28 with TRBJ1-4, with no clear D. CDR1 is MDHEN, CDR2 SYDVKM, per germline. The ends were cut back, 5 bases at V and 0 bases at J, with 7 bases in the middle. The CDR3 runs 14 residues. This CDR3 reads CASSTGATNEKLFF. As DNA, the CDR3 is TGTGCCAGCAGTACGGGTGCAACTAATGAAAAACTGTTTTTT. Full variable domain (missing parts from reference TRBV28 and TRBJ1-4): DVKVTQSSRYLVKRTGEKVFLECVQDMDHENMFWYRQDPGLGLRLIYFSYDVKMKEKGDIPEGYSVSREKKERFSLILESASTNQTSMYLCASSTGATNEKLFFGSGTQLSVL.

The rearrangement uses TRBV6-5 and TRBJ1-3, with TRBD1 identical over 9 bases. Losses at the gene ends were 4 bases for V and 2 bases for J; bases not matched to a gene: 6. Germline V lookup: CDR1 MNHEY, CDR2 SVGAGI. The CDR3 covers 16 residues. This CDR3 is CASSLDRGAAGNTIYF. In DNA, the CDR3 is TGTGCCAGCAGTTTAGACAGGGGGGCTGCTGGAAACACCATATATTTT.

This chain connects TRBV5-1 to TRBJ1-1; no definite D call. Germline V gene sequence: CDR1 SGHRS, CDR2 YFSETQ. This CDR3 has 15 amino acids. The V gene lost 0 bases and the J gene lost 4 bases, with 13 bases spanning the gap. CDR3 sequence: CASSLAPIGGTEAFF. The CDR3 nucleotides are TGCGCCAGCAGCTTGGCGCCTATCGGAGGCACTGAAGCTTTCTTT. Complete variable domain (other parts from reference TRBV5-1 and TRBJ1-1): KAGVTQTPRYLIKTRGQQVTLSCSPISGHRSVSWYQQTPGQGLQFLFEYFSETQRNKGNFPGRFSGRQFSNSRSEMNVSTLELGDSALYLCASSLAPIGGTEAFFGQGTRLTVV.

The CDR3: CASSLSPGEANVLTF. CDR3 DNA: TGTGCCAGCAGCTTATCCCCCGGTGAAGCCAACGTCCTGACTTTC. J is TRBJ2-6 and V is TRBV7-3; D unresolved. The CDR3 sequence is 15 residues long. Germline V gives CDR1 SGHTA, CDR2 FQGTGA. Trimming took off 2 bases at V and 7 bases at J, with 12 bases between the two ends.

About this clone: The same CDR3 is also encoded by other DNA sequences in this sample. The genes are TRBV5-1 and TRBJ2-5; D unresolved. Trimming stripped 1 base from V and 1 base from J, with 2 bases between. CDR1 and CDR2 from the germline V gene are SGHRS and YFSETQ. This CDR3 has 12 amino acids. The CDR3 spells CASSLSQETQYF. CDR3 DNA sequence: TGCGCCAGCAGCTTGTCCCAAGAGACCCAGTACTTC.

This sequence joins TRBV5-1 and TRBJ2-5; 7 bases agree with TRBD2. Trimming cost V 4 bases and J 4 bases; bases outside gene matches: 7. CDR1 is SGHRS, CDR2 YFSETQ, per germline. The length of the CDR3 is 14 residues. The CDR3 is CASSRGSSGETQYF. The DNA for the CDR3 is TGCGCCAGCAGCCGCGGGAGTTCGGGAGAGACCCAGTACTTC.

The chain joins TRBV6-5 to TRBJ1-1; D remains ambiguous. Germline V gene data show CDR1 as MNHEY and CDR2 as SVGAGI. This CDR3 spans 14 amino acids. V was trimmed by 0 bases and J by 1 base, leaving 6 bases between them. This chain's CDR3 is CASSYSGKNTEAFF. DNA of the CDR3: TGTGCCAGCAGTTACTCCGGGAAGAACACTGAAGCTTTCTTT.

This rearrangement joins TRBV7-2 to TRBJ1-3; D not certain. The CDR3 contains 15 residues. Germline CDR1 SGHTA, CDR2 FQGNSA. V was cut by 2 bases and J by 0 bases, with 8 bases left in between. CDR3 nucleotides: TGTGCCAGCAGCTTATATCTGGGCTCTGGAAACACCATATATTTT. This encodes CASSLYLGSGNTIYF.

This clone was observed a handful of times. This chain joins TRBV6-5 and TRBJ1-1; tentatively, D is TRBD1 (5 bases). Germline CDR1 MNHEY, CDR2 SVGAGI. V lost 8 bases and J lost 3, with 10 bases in between. The CDR3 extends over 12 amino acids. CDR3 in amino acids: CASGRGHTEAFF. DNA for the CDR3: TGTGCCAGCGGAAGGGGCCACACTGAAGCTTTCTTT.

The chain couples TRBV6-4 to TRBJ2-3; TRBD1 is a possible D gene (6 bases). Per germline, CDR1 MRHNA and CDR2 SNTAGT. Trimming shortened V by 6 bases and J by 4 bases, and 17 bases separated the two germline ends. The CDR3 length is 15 residues. In DNA, the CDR3 is TGTGCCAGCAGCGACCCAGGCAAGGGGGCAGATACGCAGTATTTT. Translating it yields CASSDPGKGADTQYF.

The gene calls are TRBV20-1 and TRBJ2-7; D not certain. The ends were cut back, 1 base at V and 11 bases at J, with 12 bases in the middle. The CDR3 sequence is 11 residues long. CDR1 is DFQATT, CDR2 SNEGSKA, per germline (reference sequence). The CDR3 nucleotides are TGCAGTGCTAGAGTACAAACCCGGGAGTACTTC. It specifies CSARVQTREYF.